A selection of T cell receptor beta chains follows, all from one sample in a study of OX40 agonist ivuxolimab in advanced cancers. TCRdb keeps only in-frame clones here, not all; method: immunoSEQ multiplex PCR. The data contain around 51,000 clones, roughly 90% of them seen just once; the ten biggest clones take up about 3.7%. Sequences were derived from CD4+ or CD8+ T cells sorted from blood, sampled in a trial of the OX40 agonist ivuxolimab. The receptors shown here come from an adult with an advanced solid tumor such as melanoma, head and neck, liver or kidney cancer. CDR3s include the opening cysteine and the closing phenylalanine or tryptophan.

CDR3: CSVLRGPYGYTF
V: TRBV29-1
length: 12

CDR3: CASSLGQGDQPQHF
V: TRBV5-1
length: 14

CDR3: CASTGGAEGYTF
V: TRBV28
length: 12

CDR3: CASSHRGSVPRF
V: TRBV6-1
length: 12

CDR3: CASRTEYSNQPQHF
V: TRBV19
length: 14

CDR3: CATSRGDRATDTQYF
V: TRBV15
length: 15

CDR3: CSVRTGTYEQYF
V: TRBV29-1
length: 12

CDR3: CASSYSTGPREKLFF
V: TRBV6-5
length: 15

CDR3: CASSLSPSARQIQETQYF
V: TRBV5-1
length: 18

CDR3: CASSGSGGLRDTQYF
V: TRBV4-2
length: 15

CDR3: CASRTQGLAELFF
V: TRBV27
length: 13

CDR3: CASSLLYRTGGGQETQYF
V: TRBV5-1
length: 18

CDR3: CASSLGPHPTNYGYTF
V: TRBV5-1
length: 16

CDR3: CASSLVAGITDTQYF
V: TRBV7-6
length: 15

CDR3: CASSYTGRDEQYF
V: TRBV5-4
length: 13

CDR3: CASSTTQGSGGYTF
V: TRBV19
length: 14

CDR3: CASTSPGQGWGYTF
V: TRBV19
length: 14

CDR3: CASSASPLDGAFF
V: TRBV11-2
length: 13

CDR3: CASSGSRQGGELFF
V: TRBV6-1
length: 14

CDR3: CATSRAGTGNTIYF
V: TRBV15
length: 14

CDR3: CASSLGADRGRTEAFF
V: TRBV5-8
length: 16

CDR3: CASSSGLAGTSTDTQYF
V: TRBV5-4
length: 17

CDR3: CAWSARSGYTF
V: TRBV30
length: 11

CDR3: CSVERTGEYHTF
V: TRBV29-1
length: 12

CDR3: CASSLVQLAGVNEQFF
V: TRBV7-9
length: 16

CDR3: CASSLGSLGVLETQYF
V: TRBV14
length: 16

CDR3: CASSLDGTSGAYEQYF
V: TRBV11-3
length: 16

CDR3: CASSILAGGVTDTQYF
V: TRBV19
length: 16

CDR3: CASPTRGKDYEQYF
V: TRBV28
length: 14

CDR3: CASSYGGRTPQHF
V: TRBV6-5
length: 13

CDR3: CAWRGQGGLNEQFF
V: TRBV30
length: 14

CDR3: CASGVHQPQHF
V: TRBV6-5
length: 11

CDR3: CASSLSGRLYNEQFF
V: TRBV19
length: 15

CDR3: CARSASGGGTDTQYF
V: TRBV5-1
length: 15

CDR3: CASSLVTFSYNEQFF
V: TRBV5-1
length: 15

CDR3: CASSTGPTETQYF
V: TRBV5-4
length: 13

CDR3: CASSFLVFDYEQYF
V: TRBV5-5
length: 14

CDR3: CASSHEKLFF
V: TRBV28
length: 10

CDR3: CASSTLPGTSGDQYEQYF
V: TRBV21-1
length: 18

CDR3: CASSGGRSYNEQFF
V: TRBV7-9
length: 14

CDR3: CASTADGVAKNIQYF
V: TRBV2
length: 15

CDR3: CASSFDASYNEQFF
V: TRBV5-5
length: 14

CDR3: CASSNRGSHGEKLFF
V: TRBV28
length: 15

CDR3: CASLSYVTGYFTDTQYF
V: TRBV19
length: 17

CDR3: CASSVGWREGIYNEQFF
V: TRBV5-5
length: 17

CDR3: CASSPRWGFGPEQYF
V: TRBV27
length: 15